This entry features one TCR beta chain sequence. Its target is not known. The junction shows a germline mismatch at one end, possibly a read error. With a constant-region primer, TCR beta cDNA was made from approximately 500 ng of total RNA. A slightly modified ARM-PCR protocol with three nested multiplex PCR rounds produced these TCR beta libraries. The study ran its first two PCR rounds for approximately 10 cycles each, using TRBV1-TRBV30 forward primers and a C-beta reverse primer. TCRdb processed the multiplex PCR reads anew with MiXCR; each CDR3 protein has one entry. The sample lists 150,000 to 200,000 distinct CDR3 sequences; about 60% were seen once. This entry comes from a study of tumor-infiltrating lymphocytes in primary liver carcinoma. Study outcomes and limitations: Relative to tumor region pairs, the tumor-adjacent and tumor-blood pairs showed overlap that was lower. When set against blood, tumors had a significantly higher top-250-clone fraction (p = 0.039).

RNA was extracted from whole blood without cell sorting, alongside germline DNA. At sampling, these chronic HBV carriers had received no treatment. CDR1 is LGHNA, CDR2 YNFKEQ, per germline. The CDR3 spans 17 residues. The J gene is TRBJ2-1, the V gene TRBV4-2; 8 bases are shared with TRBD2. Sequencing input: peripheral blood. The receptor's source is a man in his forties with primary liver carcinoma and hepatitis B virus infection. The CDR3 spells CTSSQSELAEPPYEQFF. CDR3 in DNA: TGTACCAGCAGCCAAAGTGAACTAGCGGAGCCCCCCTATGAGCAGTTCTTC.